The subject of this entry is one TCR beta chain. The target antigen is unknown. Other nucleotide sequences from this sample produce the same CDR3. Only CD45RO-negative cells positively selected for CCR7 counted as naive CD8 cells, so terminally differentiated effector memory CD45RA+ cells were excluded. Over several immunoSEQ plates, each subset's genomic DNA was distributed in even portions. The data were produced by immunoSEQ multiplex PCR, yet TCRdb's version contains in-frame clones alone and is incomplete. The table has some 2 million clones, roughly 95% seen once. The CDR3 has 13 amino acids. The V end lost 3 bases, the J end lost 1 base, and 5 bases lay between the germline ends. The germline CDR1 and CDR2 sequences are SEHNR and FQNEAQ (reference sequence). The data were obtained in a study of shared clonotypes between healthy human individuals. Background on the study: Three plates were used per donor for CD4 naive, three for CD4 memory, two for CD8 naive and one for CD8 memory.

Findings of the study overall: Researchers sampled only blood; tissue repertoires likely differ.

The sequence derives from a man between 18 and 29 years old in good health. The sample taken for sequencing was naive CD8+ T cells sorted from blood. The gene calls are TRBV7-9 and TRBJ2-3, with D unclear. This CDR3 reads CASSFPRTDTQYF. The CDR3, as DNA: TGTGCCAGCAGCTTTCCCCGCACAGATACGCAGTATTTT.